A selection of T cell receptor beta chains follows, all from one sample in a study of CD8 T cells in ankylosing spondylitis. TCRdb independently ran MiXCR on the 5' RACE reads; one entry per CDR3 protein. The sample includes some 220,000 distinct CDR3 sequences, less than 9.5% seen only once; the top ten take roughly 5%. The sequencing sample was made of blood, either unsorted or a sorted T cell fraction (not recorded which). These receptor sequences come from a female donor with ankylosing spondylitis or in good health (not recorded which). The CDR3 runs from the conserved cysteine through the conserved F or W. A D gene is named only where the DNA matches it firmly. Rows may omit the clone size; those that give it use once, few, many or a size class.

j_gene | v_gene | abundance | d_gene | CDR3nt | CDR3aa
TRBJ2-5 | TRBV5-6 | many | . | TGTGCCAGCAGCCCAGCGACACTGGAGACCCAGTACTTC | CASSPATLETQYF
TRBJ2-7 | TRBV2 | few | TRBD2 | TGTGCCAGCAGACTAGGGACTAGCGGTGTGAGCGAGCAGTACTTC | CASRLGTSGVSEQYF
TRBJ1-6 | TRBV5-1 | many | TRBD1 | TGCGCCAGCACCGGACAGGAGACGAATTCACCCCTCCACTTT | CASTGQETNSPLHF
TRBJ1-1 | TRBV29-1 | . | . | TGCAGAGGCGAAAACACTGAAGCCTTCTTT | CRGENTEAFF
TRBJ2-1 | TRBV11-1 | many | TRBD1 | TGTGCCAGCAGCTACTCCGGGACAGAATTTCGTTCCTACAATGAGCAGTTCTTC | CASSYSGTEFRSYNEQFF
TRBJ1-1 | TRBV7-9 | many | . | TGTGCCAGCAGCGTTCCGGGCTCCACTGAAGCTTTCTTT | CASSVPGSTEAFF
TRBJ2-2 | TRBV29-1 | many | . | TGCAGCGTTAGGGCAGCGAACACCGGGGAGCTGTTTTTT | CSVRAANTGELFF
TRBJ1-2 | TRBV20-1 | many | . | TGCAGTGCTAGAGATGACAGAATGCTCTATGGCTACACCTTC | CSARDDRMLYGYTF
TRBJ2-1 | TRBV20-1 | many | TRBD2 | TGCAGTGCTAGCAGACTAGCGGGGATCTACAATGAGCAGTTCTTC | CSASRLAGIYNEQFF
TRBJ2-5 | TRBV28 | many | . | TGTGCCAGCAGTTTATCCGGGGGATTGGAGACCCAGTACTTC | CASSLSGGLETQYF
TRBJ2-5 | TRBV29-1 | many | . | TGCAGCGTTGGTGAACAGGGAGAGACCCAGTACTTC | CSVGEQGETQYF
TRBJ1-4 | TRBV4-1 | many | . | TGCGCCAGCAGCCAAGTGGGAGTATCTATTGAAAAACTGTTTTTT | CASSQVGVSIEKLFF
TRBJ2-1 | TRBV20-1 | many | . | TGCAGTGCTGCTACAAATGGGCCCCACCTCCAATACAATGAGCAGTTCTTC | CSAATNGPHLQYNEQFF
TRBJ1-5 | TRBV25-1 | many | . | TGTGCCAGCAGTGGTGGAGGGCCCCAGCATTTT | CASSGGGPQHF
TRBJ1-5 | TRBV7-9 | . | . | TGTGCCAGCAGCTTAGGTGGGAGGGCGTATCAGCCCCAGCATTTT | CASSLGGRAYQPQHF
TRBJ1-2 | TRBV12-3/TRBV12-4 | many | . | TGTGCCAGCAGCCGACTTCGTGGTGGCTACACCTTC | CASSRLRGGYTF
TRBJ2-7 | TRBV3-1 | many | . | TGTGCCAGCAGCCAAGATAGGGGGTCCGGGGCAGGCGAGCAGTACTTC | CASSQDRGSGAGEQYF
TRBJ1-5 | TRBV7-2 | many | . | TGTGCCAGCAGCTTAGAACCAGGAGTGAATCAGCCCCAGCATTTT | CASSLEPGVNQPQHF
TRBJ2-3 | TRBV12-3/TRBV12-4 | many | TRBD2 | TGTGCCAGCACCCGCGGGGGTACTAGAATTATTCCTTATACGCAGTATTTT | CASTRGGTRIIPYTQYF
TRBJ1-4 | TRBV7-2 | many | . | TGTGCCAGCAGCTCGAGACAGGCGGGCACTAATGAAAAACTGTTTTTT | CASSSRQAGTNEKLFF